Listed below are T cell receptor beta chains from one sample, sequenced in a study of T cells in Graves' hyperthyroidism and ophthalmopathy. TCRdb redid the calling of the multiplex PCR reads with MiXCR, one entry per CDR3 protein. The data show about 380,000 distinct CDR3 sequences, roughly 13% seen once. The specimen sequenced was blood. These receptors were obtained from a man younger than 40 with Graves' hyperthyroidism that later progressed to Graves' ophthalmopathy. Both conserved end residues are part of each CDR3. The D gene is left open where the match is weak. For some rows the clone size is stated as once, few or many, or as a class when expanded; others skip it.

j_gene | abundance | d_gene | len | v_gene | CDR3nt | CDR3aa
TRBJ1-4 | - | - | 16 | TRBV24-1 | TGTGCCACCAGTGATTCGGCGGCAGCAACTAATGAAAAACTGTTTTTT | CATSDSAAATNEKLFF
TRBJ2-7 | many | - | 12 | TRBV2 | TGTGCCAGCTGGGACAAAACCTACGAGCAGTACTTC | CASWDKTYEQYF
TRBJ1-1 | many | - | 11 | TRBV27 | TGTGCCAGCAGACAGAACACTGAAGCTTTCTTT | CASRQNTEAFF
TRBJ2-3 | - | - | 17 | TRBV6-1 | TGTGCCATCCACCCTAGTCGTGCCTTATACCGCACAGATACGCAGTATTTT | CAIHPSRALYRTDTQYF
TRBJ2-1 | many | - | 15 | TRBV2 | TGTGCCAGCAGTGATCCGGGGAGATCCTACAATGAGCAGTTCTTC | CASSDPGRSYNEQFF
TRBJ2-7 | - | TRBD1 | 11 | TRBV29-1 | TGCAGCGTTGAGGACAGGATAGAGCAGTACTTC | CSVEDRIEQYF
TRBJ2-5 | few | - | 13 | TRBV20-1 | TGCAGTGCTAGAGGGCCAGCCCCAGGGACCCAGTACTTC | CSARGPAPGTQYF
TRBJ2-4 | - | TRBD2 | 13 | TRBV5-1 | TGCGCCAGCAGCGGACTAGCGGAAAACATTCAGTACTTC | CASSGLAENIQYF
TRBJ1-2 | few | TRBD1 | 14 | TRBV7-9 | TGTGCCAGCAGCTCCGGGACAGGGGAGGGAGGCTACACCTTC | CASSSGTGEGGYTF
TRBJ1-5 | few | - | 15 | TRBV29-1 | TGCAGCGTTGCATGGGGGACCTCCCGGAATCAGCCCCAGCATTTT | CSVAWGTSRNQPQHF
TRBJ1-1 | many | - | 16 | TRBV3-1 | TGTGCCAGCAGCCAAGAAGGCATAGCATTGAACACTGAAGCTTTCTTT | CASSQEGIALNTEAFF
TRBJ2-1 | - | TRBD1 | 14 | TRBV5-1 | TGCGCCAGCAGACCGGGACAGGTAAACAATGAGCAGTTCTTC | CASRPGQVNNEQFF
TRBJ2-2 | - | TRBD2 | 14 | TRBV6-1 | TGTGCCAGCAGGATACAAGCGGGGGCCGGGGAGCTGTTTTTT | CASRIQAGAGELFF
TRBJ1-4 | few | - | 13 | TRBV7-9 | TGTGCCAGCAGCTTAGCGTGGGGTGAAAAACTGTTTTTT | CASSLAWGEKLFF
TRBJ2-1 | few | - | 10 | TRBV5-8 | TGTGCCAGCAGAAGTTATGAGCAGTTCTTC | CASRSYEQFF
TRBJ2-5 | - | TRBD2 | 14 | TRBV30 | TGTGCCTGGAGTGCTAGCGGGGGTGGGGAGACCCAGTACTTC | CAWSASGGGETQYF
TRBJ1-4 | - | TRBD1 | 14 | TRBV5-5 | TGTGCCAGCAGCAATGGACAGGGACGGGAAAAACTGTTTTTT | CASSNGQGREKLFF
TRBJ2-7 | many | TRBD1 | 14 | TRBV10-3 | TGTGCCATCAGGACCGACAGGGGCGGCTACGAGCAGTACTTC | CAIRTDRGGYEQYF
TRBJ2-1 | many | - | 15 | TRBV24-1 | TGTGCCACCAAAGCCGGGACTTTGGCCAACAATGAGCAGTTCTTC | CATKAGTLANNEQFF
TRBJ2-3 | many | TRBD1 | 13 | TRBV2 | TGTGCCAGCAGTGGAGGACAGGCGGATACGCAGTATTTT | CASSGGQADTQYF
TRBJ1-6 | - | - | 16 | TRBV20-1 | TGCAGTGCTAGAGATGGCGCGAGCTCCTATAATTCACCCCTCCACTTT | CSARDGASSYNSPLHF
TRBJ1-1 | many | - | 16 | TRBV5-1 | TGCGCCAGCAGCGAACAGGGCCCTCTATTAAACACTGAAGCTTTCTTT | CASSEQGPLLNTEAFF
TRBJ2-5 | many | TRBD2 | 14 | TRBV12-3/TRBV12-4 | TGTGCCAGCAGTCCCGGGGGGGGGTACGAGACCCAGTACTTC | CASSPGGGYETQYF
TRBJ2-1 | - | - | 15 | TRBV11-2 | TGTGCCAGCAGCACCCGGGGGTCTAGTTCGGCTGAGCAGTTCTTC | CASSTRGSSSAEQFF
TRBJ2-2 | many | - | 13 | TRBV3-1 | TGTGCCAGCAGCCAAGATTTGGGTAGGGAGCTGTTTTTT | CASSQDLGRELFF
TRBJ2-5 | many | - | 10 | TRBV20-1 | TGCAGTGCTTTAAAAGAGACCCAGTACTTC | CSALKETQYF
TRBJ1-1 | many | TRBD1 | 15 | TRBV27 | TGTGCCAGCGGATTACAGGGCCCAGGGGGCACTGAAGCTTTCTTT | CASGLQGPGGTEAFF
TRBJ1-6 | many | - | 14 | TRBV28 | TGTGCCAGCAGGTCCGGGACCTTTAATTCACCCCTCCACTTT | CASRSGTFNSPLHF
TRBJ1-5 | many | TRBD1 | 16 | TRBV24-1 | TGTGCCACCAGTGATCAAAACAGGGGCGGCAATCAGCCCCAGCATTTT | CATSDQNRGGNQPQHF
TRBJ2-7 | many | - | 14 | TRBV5-1 | TGCGCCAGCAGCTTGGGGGACATATCCTACGAGCAGTACTTC | CASSLGDISYEQYF
TRBJ2-1 | few | - | 14 | TRBV9 | TGTGCCAGCAGCGTAGGAGGAGGAACGGGTGAGCAGTTCTTC | CASSVGGGTGEQFF
TRBJ2-7 | - | TRBD1 | 15 | TRBV4-1 | TGCGCCAGCAGCCAAGGCCCGGACAGGGACGACGAGCAGTACTTC | CASSQGPDRDDEQYF
TRBJ2-2 | few | - | 14 | TRBV6-5 | TGTGCCAGCAGTTACGTCAAAAGCACCGGGGAGCTGTTTTTT | CASSYVKSTGELFF
TRBJ2-1 | many | - | 13 | TRBV20-1 | TGCAGTGCTAGAGATATGGGCTACAATGAGCAGTTCTTC | CSARDMGYNEQFF
TRBJ1-6 | many | - | 12 | TRBV5-5 | TGTGCCAGCAGCTTGGGGGCAGGACCCCTCCACTTT | CASSLGAGPLHF
TRBJ2-5 | - | TRBD2 | 16 | TRBV2 | TGTGCCAGCTATAGACTAGCGGGGGGTTACCAAGAGACCCAGTACTTC | CASYRLAGGYQETQYF
TRBJ1-3 | - | - | 14 | TRBV2 | TGTGCCAGCAGCCCGACGGCATTTGGAAACACCATATATTTT | CASSPTAFGNTIYF
TRBJ2-7 | many | TRBD1 | 14 | TRBV24-1 | TGTGCCACCAGTGAATCGTACAGGGGCTACGAGCAGTACTTC | CATSESYRGYEQYF
TRBJ2-7 | few | TRBD1 | 12 | TRBV20-1 | TGCAGTGCTAGGGGGACAGGCTACGAGCAGTACTTC | CSARGTGYEQYF
TRBJ2-3 | few | - | 14 | TRBV4-1 | TGCGCCAGCAGCCATCGGGGAAACACAGATACGCAGTATTTT | CASSHRGNTDTQYF
TRBJ2-1 | - | - | 11 | TRBV7-2 | TGTGCCAGCAGCTTACACGGTGAGCAGTTCTTC | CASSLHGEQFF
TRBJ1-5 | many | TRBD1 | 14 | TRBV12-3/TRBV12-4 | TGTGCCAGCAGTTTGGACAGGGTGCGTCAGCCCCAGCATTTT | CASSLDRVRQPQHF
TRBJ1-1 | many | TRBD1 | 18 | TRBV7-2 | TGTGCCAGCAGCTTAGCCAGACCGGGACAGGGGGCGCGGACTGAAGCTTTCTTT | CASSLARPGQGARTEAFF
TRBJ1-3 | - | - | 18 | TRBV10-3 | TGTGCCATCAGTGAAAGGTTTCGGGGCCAAAGCTCTGGAAACACCATATATTTT | CAISERFRGQSSGNTIYF
TRBJ2-7 | - | TRBD1 | 15 | TRBV3-1 | TGTGCCAGCAGCCAAGGGGGGACAGGGAGGAACGAGCAGTACTTC | CASSQGGTGRNEQYF
TRBJ2-2 | - | - | 13 | TRBV28 | TGTGCCAGCAGTCATCCAGTGGATGGGGAGCTGTTTTTT | CASSHPVDGELFF
TRBJ2-3 | many | TRBD2 | 15 | TRBV9 | TGTGCCAGCAGCTACCAGCGGGGGGGCACAGATACGCAGTATTTT | CASSYQRGGTDTQYF
TRBJ2-7 | many | TRBD1 | 16 | TRBV5-1 | TGCGCCAGCAGCCTTGGGTATCGACAGGGGAGCTACGAGCAGTACTTC | CASSLGYRQGSYEQYF
TRBJ1-5 | many | - | 15 | TRBV19 | TGTGCCAGTAGTATCGGCAGGGTTGGCAATCAGCCCCAGCATTTT | CASSIGRVGNQPQHF
TRBJ2-7 | few | - | 13 | TRBV5-8 | TGTGCCAGCAGCTTAGGGCCCCCCTACGAGCAGTACTTC | CASSLGPPYEQYF
TRBJ2-1 | - | TRBD2 | 13 | TRBV20-1 | TGCAGTGCAAAAGCGGGGGCTAACAATGAGCAGTTCTTC | CSAKAGANNEQFF
TRBJ1-4 | many | - | 16 | TRBV28 | TGTGCCAGCAGTCCTCCAGGGACTCCAAAGGGTGAAAAACTGTTTTTT | CASSPPGTPKGEKLFF
TRBJ2-1 | many | TRBD2 | 15 | TRBV14 | TGTGCCAGCAGCCAACCCGGCTGGGGAGGGGATGAGCAGTTCTTC | CASSQPGWGGDEQFF
TRBJ1-5 | many | - | 14 | TRBV20-1 | TGCAGTGCTAGAACGGCCCAGGCTAATCAGCCCCAGCATTTT | CSARTAQANQPQHF
TRBJ1-5 | many | TRBD1 | 16 | TRBV12-3/TRBV12-4 | TGTGCCAGCAGTTCCCCAGGGGGCCCTAGCAATCAGCCCCAGCATTTT | CASSSPGGPSNQPQHF